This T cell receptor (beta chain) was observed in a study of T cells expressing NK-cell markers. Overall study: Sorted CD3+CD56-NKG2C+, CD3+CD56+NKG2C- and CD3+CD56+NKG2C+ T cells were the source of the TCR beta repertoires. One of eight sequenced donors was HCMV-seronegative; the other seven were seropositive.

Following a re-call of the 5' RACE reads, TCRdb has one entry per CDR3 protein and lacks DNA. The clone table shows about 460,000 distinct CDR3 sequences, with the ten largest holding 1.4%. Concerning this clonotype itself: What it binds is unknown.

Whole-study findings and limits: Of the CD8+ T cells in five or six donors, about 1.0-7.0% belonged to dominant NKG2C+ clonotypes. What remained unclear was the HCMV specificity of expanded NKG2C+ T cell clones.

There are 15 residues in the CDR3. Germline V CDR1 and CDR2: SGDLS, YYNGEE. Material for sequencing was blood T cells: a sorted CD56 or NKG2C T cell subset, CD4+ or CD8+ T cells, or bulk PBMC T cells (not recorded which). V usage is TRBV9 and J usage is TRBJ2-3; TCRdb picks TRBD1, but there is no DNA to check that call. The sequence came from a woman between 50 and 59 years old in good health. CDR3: CASSVSQGSTDTQYF.